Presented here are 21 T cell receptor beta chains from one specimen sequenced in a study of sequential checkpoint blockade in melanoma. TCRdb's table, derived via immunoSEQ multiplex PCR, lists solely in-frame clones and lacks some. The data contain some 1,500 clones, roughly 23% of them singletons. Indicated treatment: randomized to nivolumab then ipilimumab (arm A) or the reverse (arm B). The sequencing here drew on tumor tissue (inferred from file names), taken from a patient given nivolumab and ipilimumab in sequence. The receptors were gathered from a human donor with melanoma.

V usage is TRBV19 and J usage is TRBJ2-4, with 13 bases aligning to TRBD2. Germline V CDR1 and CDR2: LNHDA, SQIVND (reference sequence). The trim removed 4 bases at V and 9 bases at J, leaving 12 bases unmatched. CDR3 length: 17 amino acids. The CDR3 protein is CASSTGLAGTNRGIQYF. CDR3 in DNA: TGTGCCAGTAGTACGGGACTAGCGGGAACAAATAGGGGCATTCAGTACTTC.

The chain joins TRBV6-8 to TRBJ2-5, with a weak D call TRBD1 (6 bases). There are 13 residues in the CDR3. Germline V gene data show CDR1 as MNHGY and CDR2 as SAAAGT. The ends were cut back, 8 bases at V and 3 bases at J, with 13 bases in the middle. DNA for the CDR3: TGTGCCAGCGTAGGACAGACCAAAGAGACCCAGTACTTC. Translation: CASVGQTKETQYF.

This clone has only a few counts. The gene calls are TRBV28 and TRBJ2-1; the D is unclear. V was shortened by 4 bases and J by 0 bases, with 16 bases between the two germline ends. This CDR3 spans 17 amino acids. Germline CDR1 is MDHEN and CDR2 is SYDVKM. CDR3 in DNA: TGTGCCAGCAGTTCTCCGGGTTCTCCAAGCTCCTACAATGAGCAGTTCTTC. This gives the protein CASSSPGSPSSYNEQFF. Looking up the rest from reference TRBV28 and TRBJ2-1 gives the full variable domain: DVKVTQSSRYLVKRTGEKVFLECVQDMDHENMFWYRQDPGLGLRLIYFSYDVKMKEKGDIPEGYSVSREKKERFSLILESASTNQTSMYLCASSSPGSPSSYNEQFFGPGTRLTVL.

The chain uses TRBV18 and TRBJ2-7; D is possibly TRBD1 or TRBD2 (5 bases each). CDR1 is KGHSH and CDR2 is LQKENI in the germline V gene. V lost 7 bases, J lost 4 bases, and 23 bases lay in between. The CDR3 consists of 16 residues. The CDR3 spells CASLGVRDHLWYEQYF. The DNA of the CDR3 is TGTGCCAGCTTAGGAGTACGGGACCACCTCTGGTACGAGCAGTACTTC.

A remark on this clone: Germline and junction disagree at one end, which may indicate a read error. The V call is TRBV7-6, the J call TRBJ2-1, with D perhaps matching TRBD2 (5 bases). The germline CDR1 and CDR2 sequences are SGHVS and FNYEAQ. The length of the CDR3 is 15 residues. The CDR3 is CASSLDKAAMNEQFF. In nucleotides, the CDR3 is TGTGCTAGCAGCTTAGATAAAGCGGCTATGAATGAGCAGTTCTTC.

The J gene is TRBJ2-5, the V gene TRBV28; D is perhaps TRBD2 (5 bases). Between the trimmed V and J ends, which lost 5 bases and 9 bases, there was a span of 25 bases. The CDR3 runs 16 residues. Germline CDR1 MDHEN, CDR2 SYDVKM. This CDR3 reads CASSPSPAAGAGAQYF. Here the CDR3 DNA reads TGTGCCAGCAGTCCCTCCCCCGCGGCTGGTGCCGGGGCCCAGTACTTC.

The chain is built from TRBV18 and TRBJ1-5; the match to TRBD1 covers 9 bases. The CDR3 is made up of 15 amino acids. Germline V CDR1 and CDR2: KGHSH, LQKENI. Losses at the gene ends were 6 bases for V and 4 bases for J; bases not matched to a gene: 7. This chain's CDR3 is CASSSGTGWNQPQHF. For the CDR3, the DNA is TGTGCCAGCTCTTCCGGGACAGGGTGGAATCAGCCCCAGCATTTT.

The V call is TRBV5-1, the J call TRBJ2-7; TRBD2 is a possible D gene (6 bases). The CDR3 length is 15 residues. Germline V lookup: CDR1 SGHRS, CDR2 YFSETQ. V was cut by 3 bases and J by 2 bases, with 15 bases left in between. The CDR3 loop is CASSSVELAPYEQYF. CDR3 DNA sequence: TGCGCCAGCAGCTCAGTCGAACTAGCCCCCTACGAGCAGTACTTC.

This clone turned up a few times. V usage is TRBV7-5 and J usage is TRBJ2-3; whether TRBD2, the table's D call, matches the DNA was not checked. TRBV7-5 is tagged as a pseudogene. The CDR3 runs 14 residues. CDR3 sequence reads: CASSTSGKGDTQYF. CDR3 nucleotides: TGTGCCAGCAGTACTAGCGGGAAGGGAGATACGCAGTATTTT.

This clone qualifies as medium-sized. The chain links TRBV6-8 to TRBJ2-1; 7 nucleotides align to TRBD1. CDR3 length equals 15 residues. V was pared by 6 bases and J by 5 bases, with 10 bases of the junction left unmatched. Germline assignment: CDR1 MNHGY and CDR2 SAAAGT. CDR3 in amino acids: CASRYRDRINNEQFF. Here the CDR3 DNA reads TGTGCCAGCAGATACCGGGACAGAATAAACAATGAGCAGTTCTTC.

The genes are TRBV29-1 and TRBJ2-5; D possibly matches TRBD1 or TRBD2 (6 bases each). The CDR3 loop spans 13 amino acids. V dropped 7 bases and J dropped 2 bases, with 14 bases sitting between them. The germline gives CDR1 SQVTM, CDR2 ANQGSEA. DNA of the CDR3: TGCAGCGCGAGGGGGGACAATCAAGAGACCCAGTACTTC. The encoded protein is CSARGDNQETQYF.

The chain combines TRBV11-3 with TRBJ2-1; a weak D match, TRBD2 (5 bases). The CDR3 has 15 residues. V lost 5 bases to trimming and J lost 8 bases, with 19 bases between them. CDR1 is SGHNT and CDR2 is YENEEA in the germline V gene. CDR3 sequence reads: CASSLASGAFYEQFF. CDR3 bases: TGTGCCAGCAGCCTGGCGAGCGGAGCCTTCTATGAGCAGTTCTTC.

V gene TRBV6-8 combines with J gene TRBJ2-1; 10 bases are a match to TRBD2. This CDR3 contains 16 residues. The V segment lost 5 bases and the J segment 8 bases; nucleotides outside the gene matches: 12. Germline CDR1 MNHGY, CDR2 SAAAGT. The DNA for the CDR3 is TGTGCCAGCAGTGTCGGAGTAAGCGGGAGGGCCTATGAGCAGTTCTTC. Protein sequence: CASSVGVSGRAYEQFF.

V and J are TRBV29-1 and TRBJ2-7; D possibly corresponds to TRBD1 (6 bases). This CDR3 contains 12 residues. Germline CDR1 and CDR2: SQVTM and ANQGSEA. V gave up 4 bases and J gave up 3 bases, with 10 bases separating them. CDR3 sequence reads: CSVGQGIYEQYF. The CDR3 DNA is TGCAGCGTTGGGCAGGGGATCTACGAGCAGTACTTC.

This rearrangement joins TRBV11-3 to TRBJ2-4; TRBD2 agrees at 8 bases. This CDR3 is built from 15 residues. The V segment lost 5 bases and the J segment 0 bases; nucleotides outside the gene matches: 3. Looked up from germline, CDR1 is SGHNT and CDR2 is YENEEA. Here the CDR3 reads CASSLGLAAKNIQYF. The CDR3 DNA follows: TGTGCCAGCAGCCTAGGACTAGCAGCCAAAAACATTCAGTACTTC. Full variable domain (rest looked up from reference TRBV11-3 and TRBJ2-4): EAGVVQSPRYKIIEKKQPVAFWCNPISGHNTLYWYLQNLGQGPELLIRYENEEAVDDSQLPKDRFSAERLKGVDSTLKIQPAELGDSAVYLCASSLGLAAKNIQYFGAGTRLSVL.

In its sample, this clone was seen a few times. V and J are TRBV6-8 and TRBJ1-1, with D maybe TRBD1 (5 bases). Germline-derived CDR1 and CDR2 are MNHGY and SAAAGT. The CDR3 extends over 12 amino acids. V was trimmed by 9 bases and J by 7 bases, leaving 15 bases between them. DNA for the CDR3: TGTGCCAGTTCAATGGGACGGAGTGAAGCTTTCTTT. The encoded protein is CASSMGRSEAFF.

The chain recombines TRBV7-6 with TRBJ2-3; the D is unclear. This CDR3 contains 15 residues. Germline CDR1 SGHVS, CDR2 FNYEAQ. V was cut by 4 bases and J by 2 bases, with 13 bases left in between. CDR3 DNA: TGTGCCAGCAGCTCCCCGACCACCCTCACAGATACGCAGTATTTT. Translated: CASSSPTTLTDTQYF.

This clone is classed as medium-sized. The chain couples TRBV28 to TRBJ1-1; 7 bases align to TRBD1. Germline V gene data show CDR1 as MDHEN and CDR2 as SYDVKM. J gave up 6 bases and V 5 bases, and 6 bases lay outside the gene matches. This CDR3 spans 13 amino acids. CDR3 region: CASSRDRVSEAFF. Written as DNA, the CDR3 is TGTGCCAGCAGTCGAGACAGGGTGTCTGAAGCTTTCTTT.

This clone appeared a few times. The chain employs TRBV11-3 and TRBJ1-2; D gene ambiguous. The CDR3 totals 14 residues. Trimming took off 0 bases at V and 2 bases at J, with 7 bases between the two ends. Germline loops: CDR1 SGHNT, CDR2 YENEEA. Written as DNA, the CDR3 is TGTGCCAGCAGCTTAGAGACGGTCAACTATGGCTACACCTTC. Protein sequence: CASSLETVNYGYTF.

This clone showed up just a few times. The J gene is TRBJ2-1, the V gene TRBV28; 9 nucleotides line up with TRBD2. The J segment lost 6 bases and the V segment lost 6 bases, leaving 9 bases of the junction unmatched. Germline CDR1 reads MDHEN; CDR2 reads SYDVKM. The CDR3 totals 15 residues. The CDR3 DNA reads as TGTGCCAGCAGCTCAGCGGGAGGAGGCACCAATGAGCAGTTCTTC. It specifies CASSSAGGGTNEQFF.

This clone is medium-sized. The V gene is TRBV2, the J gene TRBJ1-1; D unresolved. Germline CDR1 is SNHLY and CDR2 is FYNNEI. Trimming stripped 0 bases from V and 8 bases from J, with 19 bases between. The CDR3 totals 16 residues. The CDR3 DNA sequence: TGTGCCAGCAGTGAAGCACGGGTTGGAACCCGGGAGGAAGCTTTCTTT. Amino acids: CASSEARVGTREEAFF.